Shown below are 25 T cell receptor beta chains from a single sample sequenced in a study of blood T cells in healthy people across ages. The use of a sample-barcoded 5' primer and a J-beta primer mix characterized a second PCR of roughly 6 to 12 cycles. MiXCR, run by TCRdb on the 5' RACE reads, gives a single entry per CDR3 protein. The sample includes 550,000 to 750,000 distinct CDR3 sequences, approximately 21% of them seen just once. The sequenced sample consisted of blood. The receptors originated from a man in his sixties or seventies in good health.

This clonotype was found a few times. CDR3 loop: CASSLGGATANSYEQYF. CDR3 coding DNA: TGCGCCAGCAGCTTGGGTGGAGCGACAGCGAACTCCTACGAGCAGTACTTC. The V call is TRBV5-1, the J call TRBJ2-7, with D perhaps matching TRBD1 (5 bases). This CDR3 comprises 17 residues. Trimming pared 0 bases from V and 0 bases from J, leaving 16 bases between. The germline V gene encodes CDR1 SGHRS and CDR2 YFSETQ.

This clonotype was recorded many times. The genes are TRBV29-1 and TRBJ2-7; D is unresolved. CDR3 length: 12 residues. Between the trimmed V and J ends, which lost 6 bases and 0 bases, there was a span of 9 bases. Germline V gene sequence: CDR1 SQVTM, CDR2 ANQGSEA. The CDR3 DNA follows: TGCAGCGTCGTTCGGACCTCCTACGAGCAGTACTTC. Protein sequence: CSVVRTSYEQYF.

The V call is TRBV10-3, the J call TRBJ2-7; D gene uncertain. Germline V gives CDR1 ENHRY, CDR2 SYGVKD. CDR3 size: 12 residues. Trimming stripped 6 bases from V and 5 bases from J, with 11 bases between. As DNA, the CDR3 is TGTGCCATCAGGTCCACGGGCGACGAGCAGTACTTC. Residues: CAIRSTGDEQYF.

The table lists this clonotype with a few counts. The chain employs TRBV28 and TRBJ1-1, with D perhaps TRBD1 (5 bases). The V and J ends lost 5 bases and 11 bases respectively, with 18 bases between them. CDR3 size: 13 residues. Germline loops: CDR1 MDHEN, CDR2 SYDVKM. The CDR3 loop is CASSLGLWGKAFF. CDR3 coding DNA: TGTGCCAGCAGTCTTGGGCTATGGGGGAAGGCTTTCTTT. Supplemented by reference TRBV28 and TRBJ1-1, the full variable domain reads DVKVTQSSRYLVKRTGEKVFLECVQDMDHENMFWYRQDPGLGLRLIYFSYDVKMKEKGDIPEGYSVSREKKERFSLILESASTNQTSMYLCASSLGLWGKAFFGQGTRLTVV.

To note about this clonotype: A read error may produce the germline difference seen at one junction end. The chain links TRBV9 to TRBJ2-7, with TRBD1 identical over 9 bases. Germline V gene sequence: CDR1 SGDLS, CDR2 YYNGEE. The CDR3 sequence is 15 residues long. In nucleotides, the CDR3 is TGTGCCCGCAGCGTCTCGACAGGGGGAGGGTACGAGCAGTACTTC. Encoded protein: CARSVSTGGGYEQYF.

The table lists this clonotype with a few counts. This chain links TRBV20-1 with TRBJ2-5; no clear D gene. CDR1 and CDR2 (germline): DFQATT, SNEGSKA (reference sequence). Trimming pared 2 bases from V and 5 bases from J, leaving 9 bases between. The CDR3 spans 12 residues. For the CDR3, the DNA is TGCAGTGCTAGACCCTTAGTGGAGACCCAGTACTTC. Its translation is CSARPLVETQYF.

This clonotype was seen a few times. The V gene is TRBV20-1, the J gene TRBJ2-5; D is undetermined. Between the trimmed V and J ends, which lost 3 bases and 2 bases, there was a span of 7 bases. This CDR3 region has 12 residues. Germline lookup yields CDR1 DFQATT and CDR2 SNEGSKA (reference sequence). CDR3 coding DNA: TGCAGTGCTAGGATGGGTCAAGAGACCCAGTACTTC. This codes for CSARMGQETQYF.

With respect to this clonotype: The junction shows a germline mismatch at one end, possibly a read error. The chain combines TRBV5-1 with TRBJ1-4; 10 positions agree with TRBD1. The CDR3 extends over 16 amino acids. CDR1 is SGHRS, CDR2 YFSETQ, per germline. CDR3 in amino acids: CASSLETGTGVEKLLF. The DNA for the CDR3 is TGCGCCAGCAGCTTGGAGACCGGGACAGGGGTCGAAAAACTGCTTTTT.

In this sample, this clonotype turned up a few times. The conserved phenylalanine or tryptophan normally closing the CDR3 is absent here, so this likely arose from a read error. The chain links TRBV29-1 to TRBJ2-5; 8 bases align to TRBD1. Germline V lookup: CDR1 SQVTM, CDR2 ANQGSEA. The CDR3 extends over 15 amino acids. DNA for the CDR3: TGCAGCGCTGAAGATCGAGGACAGGGTCCAGAGACCCAGTACCTC. Its translation is CSAEDRGQGPETQYL.

The rearrangement joins TRBV7-6 to TRBJ2-3; the match to TRBD2 covers 11 bases. V lost 1 base and J lost 5; bases outside the gene matches: 8. CDR1 SGHVS and CDR2 FNYEAQ come from the germline V gene. The CDR3 runs to 17 residues. The CDR3 is CASSLDASGRMGDTQYF. For the CDR3, the DNA is TGTGCCAGCAGCTTAGATGCTAGCGGGAGGATGGGAGATACGCAGTATTTT.

This clonotype was picked up a small number of times. The gene calls are TRBV5-1 and TRBJ2-6; D ambiguous. The germline V gene has CDR1 SGHRS and CDR2 YFSETQ. V was shortened by 2 bases and J by 1 base, with 7 bases between the two germline ends. The CDR3 totals 15 residues. The CDR3 DNA reads TGCGCCAGCAGCTTAACACTATCTGGGGCCAACGTCCTGACTTTC. It is translated as CASSLTLSGANVLTF.

The genes are TRBV28 and TRBJ2-2; 12 nucleotides agree with TRBD2. Germline V CDR1 and CDR2: MDHEN, SYDVKM. Germline trimming cut 5 bases from V and 2 bases from J; bases unmatched to any gene: 0. There are 15 residues in the CDR3. In DNA form, the CDR3 reads TGTGCCAGCAGTGGACTAGCGGGAAACACCGGGGAGCTGTTTTTT. Translating it yields CASSGLAGNTGELFF.

The chain couples TRBV27 to TRBJ2-3; TRBD2 matches at 9 bases. This CDR3 is built from 15 residues. Germline V gives CDR1 MNHEY, CDR2 SMNVEV (reference sequence). V was pared by 2 bases and J by 5 bases, with 5 bases of the junction left unmatched. The CDR3 DNA reads as TGTGCCAGCAGTTTAGGCGGGAGGGCTATAGATACGCAGTATTTT. Translation gives CASSLGGRAIDTQYF.

This clonotype has a count of ten or more. The CDR3, as DNA: TGCAGCGTTGAAACTTGGACCAAGAGGACCCAGTACTTC. Encoded protein: CSVETWTKRTQYF. The chain joins TRBV29-1 to TRBJ2-5; no definite D call. The CDR3 is made up of 13 amino acids. Germline V gene data show CDR1 as SQVTM and CDR2 as ANQGSEA. V lost 2 bases to trimming and J lost 7 bases, with 14 bases between them.

The chain has TRBV28 and TRBJ1-2, with a possible D match to TRBD1 (6 bases). In germline, CDR1 is MDHEN, CDR2 SYDVKM. CDR3 length: 15 residues. The V end lost 5 bases, the J end lost 4 bases, and 17 bases lay between the germline ends. The CDR3 DNA sequence: TGTGCCAGCAGTGCCCAATCTAACAGGGCCTATGGCTACACCTTC. This sequence encodes CASSAQSNRAYGYTF.

This rearrangement joins TRBV29-1 to TRBJ1-1; TRBD1 might be the D (5 bases). The CDR3 sequence is 12 residues long. Germline V gives CDR1 SQVTM, CDR2 ANQGSEA. The V and J ends lost 5 bases and 6 bases respectively, with 13 bases between them. CDR3 sequence reads: CSVSEGLAEAFF. CDR3 bases: TGCAGCGTTTCCGAGGGACTGGCTGAAGCTTTCTTT.

V gene TRBV3-1 combines with J gene TRBJ2-1; TRBD2 agrees at 10 bases. TRBJ2-5 explains the end of the DNA better; the J call may be wrong. The germline V gene has CDR1 LGHDT and CDR2 YNNKEL (reference sequence). The CDR3 consists of 13 residues. The chain's CDR3 is CASSRASGRTQYF. In DNA form, the CDR3 reads TGTGCCAGCAGCCGAGCTAGCGGGAGGACCCAGTACTTC.

This sequence joins TRBV5-6 and TRBJ2-7; tentatively, D is TRBD1 (5 bases). V shed 2 bases and J shed 3 bases, with 15 bases lying between them. This CDR3 is built from 15 residues. Germline lookup yields CDR1 SGHDT and CDR2 YYEEEE. CDR3 amino acids: CASSFGRAKVYEQYF. Here the CDR3 DNA reads TGTGCCAGCAGCTTCGGCAGGGCGAAGGTCTACGAGCAGTACTTC.

The chain is built from TRBV12-3 or TRBV12-4 and TRBJ2-3, with D hard to call. The CDR3 sequence is 12 residues long. V lost 6 bases to trimming and J lost 3 bases, with 7 bases between them. The CDR3 DNA reads TGTGCCAGCAGGCTATATACAGATACGCAGTATTTT. Translated, it gives CASRLYTDTQYF.

This clonotype has only a few counts. This chain connects TRBV12-3 or TRBV12-4 to TRBJ1-1; tentative D call: TRBD1 (5 bases). The CDR3 extends over 14 amino acids. V was cut by 7 bases and J by 3 bases, with 15 bases left in between. The CDR3 loop reads CASKIRQTDTEAFF. The CDR3 coding sequence is TGTGCCAGCAAAATTCGACAGACGGACACTGAAGCTTTCTTT.

The V call is TRBV21-1, the J call TRBJ2-7. TRBV21-1 is classified as a pseudogene. This CDR3 has 17 residues. The CDR3 loop is CASSKGLRSGNSYEQYF. In DNA, the CDR3 is TGTGCCAGCAGCAAAGGTTTACGATCCGGGAACTCCTACGAGCAGTACTTC.

This clonotype was seen only a few times. The J gene is TRBJ2-5, the V gene TRBV6-6, with D maybe TRBD2 (6 bases). The J call could be wrong; TRBJ2-7 is a better fit for the DNA end. The CDR3 runs to 16 residues. Germline V gene sequence: CDR1 MNHNY, CDR2 SVGAGI (reference sequence). The CDR3 DNA follows: TGTGCCAGCAGTTACGCCGGAGGAGGGGAATTCTACGAGCAGTACTTC. It specifies CASSYAGGGEFYEQYF.

This rearrangement joins TRBV7-9 to TRBJ2-1; D gene unclear. The germline gives CDR1 SEHNR, CDR2 FQNEAQ (reference sequence). The CDR3 covers 17 residues. V lost 6 bases, J lost 0 bases, and 18 bases lay in between. The CDR3 reads CASRDLFAASSYNEQFF. The CDR3 DNA follows: TGTGCCAGCAGAGACCTTTTTGCGGCAAGCTCCTACAATGAGCAGTTCTTC.

CDR3: CSAREDNSNQPQHF. The CDR3 DNA reads as TGCAGTGCTAGAGAAGACAATAGCAATCAGCCCCAGCATTTT. The chain has TRBV20-1 and TRBJ1-5; no clear D. The V gene lost 0 bases and the J gene lost 0 bases, with 6 bases spanning the gap. CDR1 DFQATT and CDR2 SNEGSKA come from the germline V gene (reference sequence). This CDR3 has 14 amino acids.

The chain recombines TRBV5-8 with TRBJ2-5; 11 bases agree with TRBD2. With the DNA end fitting TRBJ2-1 better, the J assignment may be wrong. The length of the CDR3 is 15 residues. Germline CDR1 is SGHTS and CDR2 is YDEGEE. The CDR3 protein is CASSFGASGRNEQFF. DNA of the CDR3: TGTGCCAGCAGCTTCGGGGCTAGCGGGAGGAATGAGCAGTTCTTC.